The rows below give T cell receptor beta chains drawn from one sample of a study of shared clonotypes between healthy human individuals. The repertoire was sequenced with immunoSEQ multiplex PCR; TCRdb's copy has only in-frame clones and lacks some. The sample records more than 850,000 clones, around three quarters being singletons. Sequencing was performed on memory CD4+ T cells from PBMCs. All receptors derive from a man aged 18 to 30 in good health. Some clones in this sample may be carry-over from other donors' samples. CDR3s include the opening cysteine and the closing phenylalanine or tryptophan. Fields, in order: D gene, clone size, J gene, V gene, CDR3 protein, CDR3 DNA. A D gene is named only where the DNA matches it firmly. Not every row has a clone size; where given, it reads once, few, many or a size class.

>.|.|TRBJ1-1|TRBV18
CASSPPNRRDTEAFF
TGTGCCAGCTCACCACCTAACAGAAGAGATACTGAAGCTTTCTTT
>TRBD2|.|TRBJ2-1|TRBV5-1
CASRFLAGGPNEQFF
TGCGCCAGCAGGTTCCTAGCGGGAGGGCCCAATGAGCAGTTCTTC
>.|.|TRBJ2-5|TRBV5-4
CASSPGRQETQYF
TGTGCCAGCAGCCCGGGGCGACAAGAGACCCAGTACTTC
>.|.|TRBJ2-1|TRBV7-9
CASSLPPSAAISYNEQFF
TGTGCCAGCAGCTTACCCCCTAGCGCCGCGATCTCCTACAATGAGCAGTTCTTC
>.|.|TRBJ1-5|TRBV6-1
CASSPGQTLNQPQHF
TGTGCCAGCAGCCCCGGGCAGACATTAAATCAGCCCCAGCATTTT
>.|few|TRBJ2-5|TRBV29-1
CSVEEPEGTSETQYF
TGCAGCGTTGAGGAACCCGAGGGCACTTCAGAGACCCAGTACTTC
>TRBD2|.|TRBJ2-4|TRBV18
CASSSSGFGPKNIQYF
TGTGCCAGCTCCTCTAGCGGGTTCGGGCCTAAAAACATTCAGTACTTC
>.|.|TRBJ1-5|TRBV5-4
CASSLGGLGQPQHF
TGTGCCAGCAGCTTGGGTGGGTTGGGTCAGCCCCAGCATTTT
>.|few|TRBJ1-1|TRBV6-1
CASEYGGMNTEAFF
TGTGCCAGTGAATACGGGGGGATGAACACTGAAGCTTTCTTT
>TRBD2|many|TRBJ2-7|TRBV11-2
CASSLEYSSLAGSYEQYF
TGTGCCAGCAGCTTAGAATATAGTTCGCTAGCGGGGTCCTACGAGCAGTACTTC
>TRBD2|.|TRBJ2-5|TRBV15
CATSISSGARTQETQYF
TGTGCCACCAGCATTTCTAGCGGGGCGCGGACCCAAGAGACCCAGTACTTC
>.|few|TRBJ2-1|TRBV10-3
CAISGSEGANEQFF
TGTGCCATCAGTGGTTCGGAGGGAGCCAATGAGCAGTTCTTC
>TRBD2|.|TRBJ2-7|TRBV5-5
CASSPRRETYEQYF
TGTGCCAGCAGCCCCCGGCGGGAGACCTACGAGCAGTACTTC
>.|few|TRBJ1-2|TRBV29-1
CSVLVQSKGGYTF
TGCAGCGTTCTGGTCCAAAGTAAGGGTGGCTACACCTTC